What follows describes a single T cell receptor beta chain. The CDR3 covers 16 residues. Germline V gene lookup returns CDR1 SGHVS and CDR2 FNYEAQ. Trimming took off 1 base at V and 0 bases at J, with 10 bases between the two ends. The data are from a study of technical replicates of blood from a handful of donors. Some clones are missing from TCRdb's copy, which holds only in-frame ones; the method was immunoSEQ multiplex PCR. The sample holds roughly 65,000 clones, approximately 86% seen once. Input material: PBMCs. The chain recombines TRBV7-6 with TRBJ1-3; no clear D. The clonotype comes from a human donor in good health. Some clones in this sample may be carry-over from other donors' samples. The CDR3 DNA sequence: TGTGCCAGCAGCTTAGGGCCAGGCCCCTCTGGAAACACCATATATTTT. This sequence encodes CASSLGPGPSGNTIYF.